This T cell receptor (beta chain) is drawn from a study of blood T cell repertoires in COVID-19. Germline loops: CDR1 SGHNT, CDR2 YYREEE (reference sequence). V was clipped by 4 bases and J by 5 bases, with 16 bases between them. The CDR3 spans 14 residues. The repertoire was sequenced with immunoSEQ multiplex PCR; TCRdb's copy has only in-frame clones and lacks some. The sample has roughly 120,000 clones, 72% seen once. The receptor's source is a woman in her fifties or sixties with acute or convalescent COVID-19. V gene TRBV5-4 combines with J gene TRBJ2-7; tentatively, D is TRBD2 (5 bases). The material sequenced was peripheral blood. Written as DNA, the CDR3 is TGTGCCAGCAGCGGAGGTACTAGATTCCACGAGCAGTACTTC. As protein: CASSGGTRFHEQYF. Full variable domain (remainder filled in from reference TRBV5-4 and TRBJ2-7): ETGVTQSPTHLIKTRGQQVTLRCSSQSGHNTVSWYQQALGQGPQFIFQYYREEENGRGNFPPRFSGLQFPNYSSELNVNALELDDSALYLCASSGGTRFHEQYFGPGTRLTVT.